The rows below give T cell receptor beta chains drawn from one sample of a study of OX40 agonist ivuxolimab in advanced cancers. The method was immunoSEQ multiplex PCR; TCRdb's version includes in-frame clones alone and lacks a portion of them. The table lists fewer than 85,000 clones, around four fifths of them singletons, with around 0.84% in the top ten. Sequencing was performed on CD4+ or CD8+ T cells sorted from blood, taken in a trial of the OX40 agonist ivuxolimab. The receptors here all came from an adult with an advanced solid tumor such as melanoma, head and neck, liver or kidney cancer. The conserved cysteine and the conserved F or W are not part of the CDR3 here. Clone sizes are given selectively: once, few, many, or a class where the clone is expanded.

v_gene,abundance,CDR3aa
TRBV30,few,AWTREVRLYEQY
TRBV5-1,.,ASSRGTQNTGELF
TRBV5-6,.,ASSPGQVGYNEQF
TRBV11-2,.,ASSLEAKNIQY
TRBV11-2,few,ASSHRRGHHT
TRBV18,.,ASSANSGPVGDTEAF
TRBV27,.,ASSFEGGNQPQH
TRBV25-1,.,ASTPGPNYGYT
TRBV18,.,ASSPDGQVEGYT
TRBV4-1,.,ASSQEFKQDHNEQF
TRBV21-1,.,ASSKGGQGSSETNQPQH
TRBV7-7,.,ASSLQGRQAYNEQF
TRBV5-1,.,ASSLAVGGGLGEQF
TRBV6-1,.,ASRGQDYSGNTIY
TRBV6-1,.,ASSPSPTGAHEQY
TRBV7-8,.,ASSLAWQGATQPQH
TRBV29-1,.,SVDGSSYNEQF
TRBV30,few,ACQGSNQPQH
TRBV11-2,.,ASSRTGSGNTIY
TRBV14,.,ASSATYPLVGYT
TRBV7-9,.,ASSLMGQQETQY
TRBV7-8,.,ASSTQGQGYGYT
TRBV7-6,.,ASSSDSTDTQY
TRBV7-8,few,ASSQDRRGSPLH
TRBV5-8,.,ASSLARGAYNEQF
TRBV27,.,ASSPSAGTQY
TRBV4-3,once,ASSQDLSTDTQY
TRBV7-2,.,ASTPRTGGKTGELF
TRBV30,once,AWSRSYNEQF
TRBV7-3,.,ASSLNGDGPQH